What follows are 6 T cell receptor beta chains derived from one specimen sequenced in a study of blood T cells in healthy people across ages. Sample-barcoded 5' priming and a J-beta primer mix drove a second PCR of roughly 7 to 11 cycles. TCRdb processed the 5' RACE reads anew with MiXCR; each CDR3 protein has one entry. The sample has approximately 770,000 distinct CDR3 sequences; about three fifths are singletons. Sequenced sample: blood. Receptor source: a man aged 25-45 years in good health.

This clonotype was found many times. This chain connects TRBV10-3 to TRBJ2-7; no firm D call. Germline V gene sequence: CDR1 ENHRY, CDR2 SYGVKD. This CDR3 is built from 13 residues. V was clipped by 0 bases and J by 3 bases, with 6 bases between them. The chain's CDR3 is CAISESNGYEQYF. The CDR3 DNA reads TGTGCCATCAGTGAGTCGAATGGCTACGAGCAGTACTTC.

CDR3 sequence (DNA): TGTGCCAGCAGCCAAGGCAGGCCAATCTCTGGGGCCAACGTCCTGACTTTC. It encodes CASSQGRPISGANVLTF. The chain combines TRBV4-2 with TRBJ2-6, with D hard to call. V was shortened by 1 base and J by 0 bases, with 10 bases between the two germline ends. This CDR3 spans 17 amino acids. Germline CDR1 is LGHNA and CDR2 is YNFKEQ.

This chain connects TRBV4-3 to TRBJ1-6; 7 bases fit TRBD1. The CDR3 extends over 16 amino acids. In germline, CDR1 is LGHNA, CDR2 YSLEER. V was clipped by 2 bases and J by 7 bases; unmatched bases: 8. The CDR3 DNA follows: TGCGCCAGCAGCCAATTAAGGACAGGCGGGAATTCACCCCTCCACTTT. Translated, it gives CASSQLRTGGNSPLHF.

Note on this clonotype: An end of the junction does not agree with germline; a read error may underlie this. The CDR3 reads CASSYDRYQEAQYF. DNA for the CDR3: TGTGCCAGCAGTTACGACCGGTACCAAGAGGCCCAGTACTTC. The chain recombines TRBV6-2 or TRBV6-3 with TRBJ2-5; D gene uncertain. The CDR3 totals 14 residues. Germline V CDR1 and CDR2: MNHEY, SVGEGT.

The genes are TRBV4-2 and TRBJ2-2, with D unclear. Germline values: CDR1 LGHNA, CDR2 YNFKEQ. The CDR3 has 17 amino acids. V lost 4 bases and J lost 0, with 15 bases in between. DNA of the CDR3: TGTGCCAGCAGCCCCTTGGGGTGGGCAGCGAACACCGGGGAGCTGTTTTTT. Its protein product is CASSPLGWAANTGELFF.

Many counts were recorded for this clonotype. This chain joins TRBV3-1 and TRBJ2-5, with TRBD2 as a possible D gene (6 bases). Germline V gives CDR1 LGHDT, CDR2 YNNKEL (reference sequence). Trimming left V 4 bases short and J 13 bases short, with 22 bases between. The CDR3 loop spans 14 amino acids. CDR3 nucleotides: TGTGCCAGCAGCCCGACGTTCCAACTAGCCAGGCTGTACTTC. Its protein is CASSPTFQLARLYF.